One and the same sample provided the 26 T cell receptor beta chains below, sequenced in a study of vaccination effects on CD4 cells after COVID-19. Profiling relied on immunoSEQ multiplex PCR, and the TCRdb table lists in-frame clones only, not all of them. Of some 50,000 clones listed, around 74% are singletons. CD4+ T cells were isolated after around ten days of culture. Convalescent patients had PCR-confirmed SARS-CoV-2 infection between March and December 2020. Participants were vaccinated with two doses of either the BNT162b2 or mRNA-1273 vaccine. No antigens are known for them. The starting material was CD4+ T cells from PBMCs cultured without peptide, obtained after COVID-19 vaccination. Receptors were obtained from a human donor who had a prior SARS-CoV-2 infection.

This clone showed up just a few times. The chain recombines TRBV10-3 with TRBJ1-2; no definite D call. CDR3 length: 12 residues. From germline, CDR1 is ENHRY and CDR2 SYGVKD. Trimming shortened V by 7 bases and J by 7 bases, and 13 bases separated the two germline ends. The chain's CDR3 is CAINGPEGGYTF. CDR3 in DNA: TGTGCCATCAATGGCCCGGAGGGTGGCTACACCTTC.

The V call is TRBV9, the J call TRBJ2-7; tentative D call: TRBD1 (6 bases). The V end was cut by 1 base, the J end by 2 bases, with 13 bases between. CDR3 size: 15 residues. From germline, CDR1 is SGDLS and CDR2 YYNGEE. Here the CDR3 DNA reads TGTGCCAGCAGCGTAAATGTGGGGGCCCCCTACGAGCAGTACTTC. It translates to CASSVNVGAPYEQYF.

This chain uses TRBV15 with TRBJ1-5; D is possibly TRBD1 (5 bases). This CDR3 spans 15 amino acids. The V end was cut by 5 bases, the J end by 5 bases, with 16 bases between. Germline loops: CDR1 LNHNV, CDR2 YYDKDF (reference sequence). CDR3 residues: CATSYGEGKYQPQHF. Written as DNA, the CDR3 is TGTGCCACCAGCTATGGGGAGGGGAAATATCAGCCCCAGCATTTT. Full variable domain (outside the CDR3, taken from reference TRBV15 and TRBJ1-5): DAMVIQNPRYQVTQFGKPVTLSCSQTLNHNVMYWYQQKSSQAPKLLFHYYDKDFNNEADTPDNFQSRRPNTSFCFLDIRSPGLGDTAMYLCATSYGEGKYQPQHFGDGTRLSIL.

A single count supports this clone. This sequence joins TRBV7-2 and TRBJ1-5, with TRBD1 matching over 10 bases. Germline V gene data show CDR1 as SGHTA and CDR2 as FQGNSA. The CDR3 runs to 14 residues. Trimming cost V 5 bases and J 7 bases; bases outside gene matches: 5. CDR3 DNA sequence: TGTGCCAGCAGCGGGGACAGGGGAGGCCAGCCCCAGCATTTT. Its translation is CASSGDRGGQPQHF.

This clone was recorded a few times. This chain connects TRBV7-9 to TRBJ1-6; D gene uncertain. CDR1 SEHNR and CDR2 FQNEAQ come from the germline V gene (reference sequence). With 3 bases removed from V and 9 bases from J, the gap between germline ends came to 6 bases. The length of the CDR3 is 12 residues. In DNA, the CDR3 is TGTGCCAGCAGCTTTTCGGTTTCACCCCTCCACTTT. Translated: CASSFSVSPLHF.

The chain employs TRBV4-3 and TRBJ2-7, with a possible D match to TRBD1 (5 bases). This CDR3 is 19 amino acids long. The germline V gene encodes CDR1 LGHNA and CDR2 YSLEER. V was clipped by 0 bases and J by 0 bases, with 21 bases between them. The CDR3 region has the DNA TGCGCCAGCAGCCAAGATTTTAGGGGTGCCCACCCTAGCTCCTACGAGCAGTACTTC. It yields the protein CASSQDFRGAHPSSYEQYF.

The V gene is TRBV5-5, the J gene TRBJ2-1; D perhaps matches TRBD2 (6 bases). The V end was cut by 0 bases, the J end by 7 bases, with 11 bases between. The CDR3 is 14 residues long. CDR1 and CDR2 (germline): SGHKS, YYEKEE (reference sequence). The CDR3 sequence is CASSLVWGRNEQFF. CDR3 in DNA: TGTGCCAGCAGCTTGGTGTGGGGGAGGAATGAGCAGTTCTTC. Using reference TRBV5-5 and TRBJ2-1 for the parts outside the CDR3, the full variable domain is DAGVTQSPTHLIKTRGQQVTLRCSPISGHKSVSWYQQVLGQGPQFIFQYYEKEERGRGNFPDRFSARQFPNYSSELNVNALLLGDSALYLCASSLVWGRNEQFFGPGTRLTVL.

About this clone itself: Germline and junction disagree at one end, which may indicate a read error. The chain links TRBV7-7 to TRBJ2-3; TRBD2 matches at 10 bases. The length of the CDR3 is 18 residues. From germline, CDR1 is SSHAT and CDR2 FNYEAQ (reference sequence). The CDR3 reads CASSLRAGGPRSADTQYF. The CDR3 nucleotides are TGTGCTAGCAGCCTAAGAGCGGGGGGGCCTCGATCCGCAGATACGCAGTATTTT. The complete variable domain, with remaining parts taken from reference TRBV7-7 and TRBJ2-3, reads GAGVSQSPRYKVTKRGQDVTLRCDPISSHATLYWYQQALGQGPEFLTYFNYEAQPDKSGLPSDRFSAERPEGSISTLTIQRTEQRDSAMYRCASSLRAGGPRSADTQYFGPGTRLTVL.

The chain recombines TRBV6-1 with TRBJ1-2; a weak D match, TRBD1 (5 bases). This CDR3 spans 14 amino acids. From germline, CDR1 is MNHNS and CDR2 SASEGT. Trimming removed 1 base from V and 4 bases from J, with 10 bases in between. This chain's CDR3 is CASSEGGLGYGYTF. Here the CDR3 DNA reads TGTGCCAGCAGTGAAGGGGGCCTCGGCTATGGCTACACCTTC.

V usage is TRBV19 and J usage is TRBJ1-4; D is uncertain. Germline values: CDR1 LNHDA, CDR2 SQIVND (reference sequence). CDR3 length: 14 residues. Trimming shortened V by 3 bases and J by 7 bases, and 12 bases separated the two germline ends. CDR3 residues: CASSITHRGEKLFF. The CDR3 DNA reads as TGTGCCAGTAGTATTACACACCGGGGTGAAAAACTGTTTTTT.

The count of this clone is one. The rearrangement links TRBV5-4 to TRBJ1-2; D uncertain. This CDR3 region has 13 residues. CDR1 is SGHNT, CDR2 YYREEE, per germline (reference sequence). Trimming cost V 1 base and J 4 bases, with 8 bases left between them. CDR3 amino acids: CASSLPWGYGYTF. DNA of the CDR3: TGTGCCAGCAGCTTGCCATGGGGCTATGGCTACACCTTC.

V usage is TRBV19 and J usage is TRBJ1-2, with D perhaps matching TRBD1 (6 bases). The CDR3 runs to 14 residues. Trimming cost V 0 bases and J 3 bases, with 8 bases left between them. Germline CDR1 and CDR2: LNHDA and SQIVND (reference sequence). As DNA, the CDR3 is TGTGCCAGTAGTATAGATGAGGGGGACTATGGCTACACCTTC. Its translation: CASSIDEGDYGYTF.

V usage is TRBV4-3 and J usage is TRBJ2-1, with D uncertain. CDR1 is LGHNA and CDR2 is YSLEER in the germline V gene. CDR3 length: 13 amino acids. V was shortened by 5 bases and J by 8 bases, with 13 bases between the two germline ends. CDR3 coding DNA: TGCGCCAGCAGCAGGTCCCGCGGCTATGAGCAGTTCTTC. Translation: CASSRSRGYEQFF.

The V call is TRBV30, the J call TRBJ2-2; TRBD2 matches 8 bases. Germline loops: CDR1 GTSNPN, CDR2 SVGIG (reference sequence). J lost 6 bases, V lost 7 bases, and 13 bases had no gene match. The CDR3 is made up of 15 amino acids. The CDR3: CASLLSGRPPGELFF. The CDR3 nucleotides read TGTGCCTCCCTGTTGAGCGGGAGACCGCCCGGGGAGCTGTTTTTT. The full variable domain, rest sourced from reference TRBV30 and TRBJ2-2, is SQTIHQWPATLVQPVGSPLSLECTVEGTSNPNLYWYRQAAGRGLQLLFYSVGIGQISSEVPQNLSASRPQDRQFILSSKKLLLSDSGFYLCASLLSGRPPGELFFGEGSRLTVL.

The CDR3 nucleotides read TGTGCCAGCAGCTTTCCCGGGACAACCTATGGCTACACCTTC. Amino acids: CASSFPGTTYGYTF. The chain combines TRBV7-2 with TRBJ1-2; tentatively, D is TRBD1 (6 bases). Per germline, CDR1 SGHTA and CDR2 FQGNSA. This CDR3 comprises 14 residues. With 3 bases removed from V and 4 bases from J, the gap between germline ends came to 12 bases.

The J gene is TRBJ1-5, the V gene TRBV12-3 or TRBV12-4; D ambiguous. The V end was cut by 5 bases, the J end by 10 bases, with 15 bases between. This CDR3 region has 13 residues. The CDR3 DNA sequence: TGTGCCAGCAGTCCACGGGTCCCCTTACCCCAGCATTTT. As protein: CASSPRVPLPQHF.

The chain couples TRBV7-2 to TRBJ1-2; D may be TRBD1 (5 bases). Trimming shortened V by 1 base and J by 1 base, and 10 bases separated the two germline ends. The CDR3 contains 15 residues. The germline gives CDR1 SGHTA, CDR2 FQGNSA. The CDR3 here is CASSLVVQGNYGYTF. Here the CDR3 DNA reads TGTGCCAGCAGCTTAGTAGTGCAGGGTAACTATGGCTACACCTTC.

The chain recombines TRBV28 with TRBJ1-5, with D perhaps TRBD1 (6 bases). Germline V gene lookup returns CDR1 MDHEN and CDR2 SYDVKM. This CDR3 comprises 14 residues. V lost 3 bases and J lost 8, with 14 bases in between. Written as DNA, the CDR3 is TGTGCCAGCAGTTTGGGACACCCGCGGGAGCCCCAGCATTTT. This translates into CASSLGHPREPQHF.

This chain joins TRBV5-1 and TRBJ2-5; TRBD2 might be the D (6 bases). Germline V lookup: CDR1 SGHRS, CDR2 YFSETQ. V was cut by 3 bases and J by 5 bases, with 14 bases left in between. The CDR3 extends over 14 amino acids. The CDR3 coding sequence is TGCGCCAGCAGCTCGACTAGTGTGTTGGAGACCCAGTACTTC. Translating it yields CASSSTSVLETQYF.

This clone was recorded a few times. The chain's CDR3 is CASSSRPRGPLTDTQYF. As DNA, the CDR3 is TGTGCCAGCAGCTCCCGCCCCAGGGGGCCCTTGACAGATACGCAGTATTTT. The rearrangement uses TRBV7-2 and TRBJ2-3; 8 bases fit TRBD1. This CDR3 is built from 17 residues. V trimming: 4 bases; J trimming: 3 bases; junction bases outside the gene matches: 12. The germline V gene has CDR1 SGHTA and CDR2 FQGNSA.

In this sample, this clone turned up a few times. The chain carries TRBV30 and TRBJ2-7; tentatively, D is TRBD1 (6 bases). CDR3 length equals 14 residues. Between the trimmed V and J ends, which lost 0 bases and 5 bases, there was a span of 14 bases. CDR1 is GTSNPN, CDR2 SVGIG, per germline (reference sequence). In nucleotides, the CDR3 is TGTGCCTGGAGTGTACAGGGACCGACGGACGAGCAGTACTTC. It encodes CAWSVQGPTDEQYF.

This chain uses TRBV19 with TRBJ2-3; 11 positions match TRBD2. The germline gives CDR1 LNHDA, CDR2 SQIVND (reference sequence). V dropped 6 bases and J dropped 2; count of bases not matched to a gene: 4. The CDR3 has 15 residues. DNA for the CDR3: TGTGCCAGTAGCCCGGGACTAGCGGACACAGATACGCAGTATTTT. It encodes CASSPGLADTDTQYF.

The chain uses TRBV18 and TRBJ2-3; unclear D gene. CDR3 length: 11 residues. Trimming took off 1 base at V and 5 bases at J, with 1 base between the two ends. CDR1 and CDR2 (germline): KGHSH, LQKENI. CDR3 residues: CASSPRDTQYF. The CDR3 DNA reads TGTGCCAGCTCACCACGAGATACGCAGTATTTT. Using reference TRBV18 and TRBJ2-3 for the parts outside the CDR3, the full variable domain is NAGVMQNPRHLVRRRGQEARLRCSPMKGHSHVYWYRQLPEEGLKFMVYLQKENIIDESGMPKERFSAEFPKEGPSILRIQQVVRGDSAAYFCASSPRDTQYFGPGTRLTVL.

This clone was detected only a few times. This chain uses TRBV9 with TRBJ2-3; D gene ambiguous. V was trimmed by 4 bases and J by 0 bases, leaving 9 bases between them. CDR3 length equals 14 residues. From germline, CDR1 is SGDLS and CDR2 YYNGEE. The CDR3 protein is CASSFQPSTDTQYF. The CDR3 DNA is TGTGCCAGCAGCTTTCAACCTAGCACAGATACGCAGTATTTT. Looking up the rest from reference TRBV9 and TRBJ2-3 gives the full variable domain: DSGVTQTPKHLITATGQRVTLRCSPRSGDLSVYWYQQSLDQGLQFLIQYYNGEERAKGNILERFSAQQFPDLHSELNLSSLELGDSALYFCASSFQPSTDTQYFGPGTRLTVL.

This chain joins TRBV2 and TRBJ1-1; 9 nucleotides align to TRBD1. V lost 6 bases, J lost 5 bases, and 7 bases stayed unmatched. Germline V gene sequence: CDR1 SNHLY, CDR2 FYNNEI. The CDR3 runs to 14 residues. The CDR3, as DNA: TGTGCCAGCAGAGGGACAGGGACGGGGACTGAAGCTTTCTTT. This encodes CASRGTGTGTEAFF.

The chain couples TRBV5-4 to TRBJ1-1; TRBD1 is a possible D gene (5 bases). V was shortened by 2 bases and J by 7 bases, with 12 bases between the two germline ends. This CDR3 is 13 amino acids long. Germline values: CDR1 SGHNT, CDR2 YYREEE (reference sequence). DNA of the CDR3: TGTGCCAGCAGCTTACGAGACAGCCATGAAGCTTTCTTT. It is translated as CASSLRDSHEAFF.